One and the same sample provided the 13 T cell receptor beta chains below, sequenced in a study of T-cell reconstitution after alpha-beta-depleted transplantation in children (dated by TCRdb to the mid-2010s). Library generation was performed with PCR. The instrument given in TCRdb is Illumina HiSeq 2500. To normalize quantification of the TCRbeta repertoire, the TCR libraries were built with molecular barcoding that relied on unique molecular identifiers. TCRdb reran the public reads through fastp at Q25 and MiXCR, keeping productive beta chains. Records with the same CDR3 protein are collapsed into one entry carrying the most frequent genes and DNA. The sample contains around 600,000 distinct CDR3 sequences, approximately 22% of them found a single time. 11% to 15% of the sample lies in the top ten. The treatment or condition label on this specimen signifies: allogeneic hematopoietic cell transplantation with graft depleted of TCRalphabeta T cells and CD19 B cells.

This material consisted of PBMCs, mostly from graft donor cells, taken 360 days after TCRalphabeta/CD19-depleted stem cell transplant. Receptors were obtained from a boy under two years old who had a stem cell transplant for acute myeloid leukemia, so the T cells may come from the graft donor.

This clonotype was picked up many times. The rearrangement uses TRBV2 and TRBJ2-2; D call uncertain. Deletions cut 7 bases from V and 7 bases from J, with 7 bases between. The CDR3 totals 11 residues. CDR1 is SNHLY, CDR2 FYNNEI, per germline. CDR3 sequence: CASTGYGELFF. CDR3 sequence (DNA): TGTGCCAGCACTGGTTACGGGGAGCTGTTTTTT.

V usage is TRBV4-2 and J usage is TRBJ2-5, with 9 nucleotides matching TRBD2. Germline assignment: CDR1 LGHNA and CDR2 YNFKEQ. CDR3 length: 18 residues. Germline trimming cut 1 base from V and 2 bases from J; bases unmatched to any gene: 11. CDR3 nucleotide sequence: TGTGCCAGCAGCCAAGTTAGCGAACTAGCGGGTAAACAAGAGACCCAGTACTTC. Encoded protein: CASSQVSELAGKQETQYF.

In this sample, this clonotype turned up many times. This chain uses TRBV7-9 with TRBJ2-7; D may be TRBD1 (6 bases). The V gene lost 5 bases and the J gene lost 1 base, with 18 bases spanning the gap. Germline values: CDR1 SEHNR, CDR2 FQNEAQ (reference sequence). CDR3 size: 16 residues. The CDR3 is CASSDPGHEISYEQYF. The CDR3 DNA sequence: TGTGCCAGCAGCGACCCGGGACATGAAATTTCCTACGAGCAGTACTTC.

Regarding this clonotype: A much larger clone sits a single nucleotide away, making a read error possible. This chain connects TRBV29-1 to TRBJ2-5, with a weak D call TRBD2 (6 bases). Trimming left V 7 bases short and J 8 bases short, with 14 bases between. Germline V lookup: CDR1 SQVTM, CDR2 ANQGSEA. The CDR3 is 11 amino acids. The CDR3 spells CSALWRDTQYF. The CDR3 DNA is TGCAGCGCCTTATGGAGGGATACCCAGTACTTC. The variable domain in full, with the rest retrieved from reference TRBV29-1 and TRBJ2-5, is SAVISQKPSRDICQRGTSLTIQCQVDSQVTMMFWYRQQPGQSLTLIATANQGSEATYESGFVIDKFPISRPNLTFSTLTVSNMSPEDSSIYLCSALWRDTQYFGPGTRLLVL.

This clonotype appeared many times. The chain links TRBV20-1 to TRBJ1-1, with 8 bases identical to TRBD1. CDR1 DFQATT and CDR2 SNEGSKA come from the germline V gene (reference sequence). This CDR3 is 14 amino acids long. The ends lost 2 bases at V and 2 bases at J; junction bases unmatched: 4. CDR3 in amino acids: CSARQGAFNTEAFF. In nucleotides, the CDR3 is TGCAGTGCTAGACAGGGGGCGTTTAACACTGAAGCTTTCTTT.

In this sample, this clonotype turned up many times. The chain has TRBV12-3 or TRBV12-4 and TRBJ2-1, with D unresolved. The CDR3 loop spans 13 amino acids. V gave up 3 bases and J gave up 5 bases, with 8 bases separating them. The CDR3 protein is CASSFPWDNEQFF. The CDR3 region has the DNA TGTGCCAGCAGTTTTCCGTGGGACAATGAGCAGTTCTTC.

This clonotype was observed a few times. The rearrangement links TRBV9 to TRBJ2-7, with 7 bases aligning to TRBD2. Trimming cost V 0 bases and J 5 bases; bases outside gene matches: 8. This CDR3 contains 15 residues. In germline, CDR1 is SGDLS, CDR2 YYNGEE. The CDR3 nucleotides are TGTGCCAGCAGCGTAGCTATAGGACTAGGACACGAGCAGTACTTC. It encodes CASSVAIGLGHEQYF.

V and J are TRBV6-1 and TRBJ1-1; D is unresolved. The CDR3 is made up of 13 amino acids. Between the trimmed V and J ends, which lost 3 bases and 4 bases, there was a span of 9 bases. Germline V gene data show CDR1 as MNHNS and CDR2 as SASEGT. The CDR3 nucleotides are TGTGCCAGCAGTGATAGTAGAGTCACTGAAGCTTTCTTT. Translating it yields CASSDSRVTEAFF.

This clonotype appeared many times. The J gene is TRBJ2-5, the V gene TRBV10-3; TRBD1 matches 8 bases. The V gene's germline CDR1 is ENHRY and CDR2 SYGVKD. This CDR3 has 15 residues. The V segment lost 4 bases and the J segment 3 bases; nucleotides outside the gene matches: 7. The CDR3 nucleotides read TGTGCCATCAGTGCCACAGGGGGAGGAAAAGAGACCCAGTACTTC. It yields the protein CAISATGGGKETQYF.

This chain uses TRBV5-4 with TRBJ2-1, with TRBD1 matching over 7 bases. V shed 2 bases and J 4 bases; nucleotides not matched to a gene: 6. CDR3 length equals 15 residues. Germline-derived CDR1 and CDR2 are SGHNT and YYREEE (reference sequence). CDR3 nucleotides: TGTGCCAGCAGCTTCAGGGACAGAATTTACAATGAGCAGTTCTTC. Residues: CASSFRDRIYNEQFF. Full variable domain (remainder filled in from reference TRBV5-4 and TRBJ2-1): ETGVTQSPTHLIKTRGQQVTLRCSSQSGHNTVSWYQQALGQGPQFIFQYYREEENGRGNFPPRFSGLQFPNYSSELNVNALELDDSALYLCASSFRDRIYNEQFFGPGTRLTVL.

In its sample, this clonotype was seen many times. In nucleotides, the CDR3 is TGCGCCAGCAGCCAAGAAAGTGGCATCGCCTACGAGCAGTACTTC. Its translation: CASSQESGIAYEQYF. The chain combines TRBV4-3 with TRBJ2-7; D unclear. CDR3 size: 15 residues. V dropped 0 bases and J dropped 2 bases, with 11 bases sitting between them. The germline CDR1 and CDR2 sequences are LGHNA and YSLEER.

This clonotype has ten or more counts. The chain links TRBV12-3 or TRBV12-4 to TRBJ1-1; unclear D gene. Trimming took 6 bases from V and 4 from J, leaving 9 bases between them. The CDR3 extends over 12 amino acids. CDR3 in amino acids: CASRPLGTEAFF. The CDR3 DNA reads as TGTGCCAGCAGACCCTTGGGCACTGAAGCTTTCTTT.

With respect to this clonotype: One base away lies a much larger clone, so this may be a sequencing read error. Here the CDR3 DNA reads TGTGCCAGCGGTACCTCCATCAGGGGGCCGGGGGCCAACGTCCTGACTTTC. It specifies CASGTSIRGPGANVLTF. The rearrangement links TRBV3-1 to TRBJ2-6; 8 nucleotides agree with TRBD1. Per the germline V gene, CDR1 is LGHDT and CDR2 is YNNKEL (reference sequence). CDR3 size: 17 residues. The trim removed 8 bases at V and 4 bases at J, leaving 13 bases unmatched.